This T cell receptor (beta chain) derives from a study of patients and donors after allogeneic stem cell transplantation. Each CDR3 protein gets one entry after TCRdb re-called the RT-PCR reads with MiXCR. The sample includes about 230,000 distinct CDR3 sequences, roughly 14% of them seen just once. The CDR3 spans 16 residues. CDR1 is MNHEY and CDR2 is SVGAGI in the germline V gene. The V segment lost 2 bases and the J segment 5 bases; nucleotides outside the gene matches: 11. The chain is built from TRBV6-5 and TRBJ2-5; 7 bases are shared with TRBD2. This clonotype originated in a human donor who was either an allogeneic HSCT recipient or a stem cell or donor lymphocyte infusion donor (not recorded which). It is not recorded whose cells these are; they may come from a transplant donor. The sample consisted of blood, either unsorted or a sorted T cell fraction (not recorded which). CDR3 in amino acids: CASSYTGLGEGETQYF. As DNA, the CDR3 is TGTGCCAGCAGTTACACAGGTCTGGGGGAGGGGGAGACCCAGTACTTC.